This TCR beta chain was recovered during a study of blood T cell repertoires in COVID-19. Study summary: The origin of the acute and convalescent COVID-19 samples was the United States, Italy and Spain. In each case, the material was cDNA or gDNA derived from T cells, B-cell-depleted T cells, or PBMCs.

In the authors' methods: Reference gene primer amplification gave estimated nucleated cell counts. The data were produced by immunoSEQ multiplex PCR, yet TCRdb's version contains in-frame clones alone and is incomplete. The V and J calls and clone size were taken over from that table, and D and trimming were inferred from the DNA. The sample lists approximately 200,000 clones, less than 90% occurring once. Germline values: CDR1 SGDLS, CDR2 YYNGEE. The CDR3 is 15 residues long. Unmatched junction bases numbered 11, after V lost 2 bases and J lost 13 bases. Sequences were obtained from peripheral blood. The TCR was taken from a man aged 35 to 55 with active or convalescent COVID-19. The chain carries TRBV9 and TRBJ2-1, with 11 bases fitting TRBD2. The CDR3 reads CASSVGLAGGGGQFF. The CDR3 region has the DNA TGTGCCAGCAGCGTTGGCCTAGCGGGGGGCGGAGGACAGTTCTTC.